The 11 T cell receptor beta chains in this list originate from one sample, sequenced in a study of CD8+CD57+ T cells in acquired aplastic anemia. All patients picked for sequencing had shown, by flow cytometry, an expansion of CD8+CD57+ cells. It was genomic DNA that served as the template for profiling TCR beta VDJ and CDR3. Via MiXCR, TCRdb re-called the reads, giving one row per CDR3 protein. The sample includes roughly 180,000 distinct CDR3 sequences, almost 50% of them seen just once. The specimen sequenced was sorted CD4+, CD8+, or CD8+CD57+ T cells (not recorded which) from PBMCs. These receptor sequences come from a human donor with aplastic anemia.

This clonotype was counted at least ten times. The rearrangement links TRBV10-1 to TRBJ2-3; D gene ambiguous. The CDR3 loop spans 11 amino acids. Trimming took off 4 bases at V and 2 bases at J, with 1 base between the two ends. CDR1 WNHNN and CDR2 SYGVQD come from the germline V gene (reference sequence). The chain's CDR3 is CASSATDTQYF. The CDR3 coding sequence is TGCGCCAGCAGTGCCACAGATACGCAGTATTTT.

This clonotype was counted many times. The rearrangement links TRBV7-6 to TRBJ2-1, with D uncertain. The V gene lost 2 bases and the J gene lost 5 bases, with 16 bases spanning the gap. The CDR3 is made up of 16 amino acids. CDR1 and CDR2 (germline): SGHVS, FNYEAQ. CDR3 region: CASSLTQRELDNEQFF. The CDR3 DNA follows: TGTGCCAGCAGCTTAACTCAGCGAGAGCTAGACAATGAGCAGTTCTTC.

V and J are TRBV24-1 and TRBJ2-5, with D unclear. CDR1 KGHDR and CDR2 SFDVKD come from the germline V gene. The V and J ends lost 3 bases and 5 bases respectively, with 15 bases between them. This CDR3 spans 15 amino acids. In DNA, the CDR3 is TGTGCCACCAGTGATCCGTCGGAGTATCGGGAGACCCAGTACTTC. The encoded protein is CATSDPSEYRETQYF.

The rearrangement uses TRBV11-2 and TRBJ2-7; 12 bases are a match to TRBD2. CDR1 SGHAT and CDR2 FQNNGV come from the germline V gene. Unmatched junction bases numbered 12, after V lost 5 bases and J lost 4 bases. The CDR3 sequence is 17 residues long. The CDR3 DNA follows: TGTGCCAGCAGCCGACCGGACCTGACTAGCGGGGGATACGAGCAGTACTTC. Its protein is CASSRPDLTSGGYEQYF.

This clonotype was counted ten times or more. The chain has TRBV15 and TRBJ1-4; TRBD1 aligns across 7 bases. V trimming: 5 bases; J trimming: 8 bases; junction bases outside the gene matches: 5. The V gene's germline CDR1 is LNHNV and CDR2 YYDKDF (reference sequence). The CDR3 is made up of 13 amino acids. The CDR3 DNA follows: TGTGCCACCAGCGGGAACAGGGGAGAAAAACTGTTTTTT. Its translation is CATSGNRGEKLFF.

This clonotype occurred many times. The V gene is TRBV6-1, the J gene TRBJ1-6, with no clear D. This CDR3 is built from 16 residues. Looked up from germline, CDR1 is MNHNS and CDR2 is SASEGT. Trimming took 3 bases from V and 0 from J, leaving 9 bases between them. CDR3 sequence (DNA): TGTGCCAGCAGTGATGCAAGGAGCTCCTATAATTCACCCCTCCACTTT. Residues: CASSDARSSYNSPLHF.

Only a few counts were recorded for this clonotype. The V and J genes are TRBV5-1 and TRBJ1-3; 8 nucleotides match TRBD1. CDR3 size: 16 residues. Unmatched junction bases numbered 13, after V lost 2 bases and J lost 9 bases. CDR1 SGHRS and CDR2 YFSETQ come from the germline V gene. The CDR3 sequence is CASSLGGRQGATTIYF. As DNA, the CDR3 is TGCGCCAGCAGCTTAGGGGGTCGGCAGGGGGCGACCACCATATATTTT.

This clonotype was detected many times. The chain couples TRBV7-8 to TRBJ1-5; 9 bases line up with TRBD1. This CDR3 spans 16 amino acids. The V and J ends lost 0 bases and 6 bases, in that order; junction bases with no gene match: 6. The germline gives CDR1 SGHVS, CDR2 FQNEAQ. The CDR3 loop is CASSLAGQGLSQPQHF. In nucleotides, the CDR3 is TGTGCCAGCAGCTTAGCGGGACAGGGACTGAGTCAGCCCCAGCATTTT.

This clonotype has a single count. The chain joins TRBV15 to TRBJ2-1, with TRBD1 as a possible D gene (5 bases). V lost 0 bases and J lost 8, with 14 bases in between. Per the germline V gene, CDR1 is LNHNV and CDR2 is YYDKDF (reference sequence). The CDR3 contains 15 residues. CDR3 nucleotides: TGTGCCACCAGCAGAGACAGGGCCCTCGGAGATGAGCAGTTCTTC. Residues: CATSRDRALGDEQFF. The full variable domain, rest sourced from reference TRBV15 and TRBJ2-1, is DAMVIQNPRYQVTQFGKPVTLSCSQTLNHNVMYWYQQKSSQAPKLLFHYYDKDFNNEADTPDNFQSRRPNTSFCFLDIRSPGLGDTAMYLCATSRDRALGDEQFFGPGTRLTVL.

This clonotype was picked up many times. This chain links TRBV12-3 or TRBV12-4 with TRBJ2-1, with 11 positions matching TRBD2. This CDR3 has 16 amino acids. Trimming cost V 6 bases and J 9 bases; bases outside gene matches: 13. CDR3 sequence reads: CASSRPGTSGRGEQFF. The CDR3 region has the DNA TGTGCCAGCAGCCGCCCCGGGACTAGCGGACGAGGTGAGCAGTTCTTC.

This clonotype occurred many times. The chain couples TRBV10-3 to TRBJ2-7; D is undetermined. The V and J ends lost 0 bases and 2 bases respectively, with 8 bases between them. The CDR3 consists of 14 residues. Germline-derived CDR1 and CDR2 are ENHRY and SYGVKD. CDR3 loop: CAISESIGTYEQYF. Written as DNA, the CDR3 is TGTGCCATCAGTGAGTCGATCGGAACCTACGAGCAGTACTTC.